These 11 T cell receptor beta chains were all obtained from the same sample, sequenced in a study of blood T cell repertoires in COVID-19. The protocol was immunoSEQ multiplex PCR, while the TCRdb copy is restricted to in-frame clones and leaves out a portion. The table includes a few hundred thousand clones, roughly 90% detected once. Sequencing input: peripheral blood. All receptors come from a woman aged 55-70 years with COVID-19, enrolled during active disease.

The rearrangement uses TRBV7-2 and TRBJ2-3; 11 positions agree with TRBD2. CDR1 and CDR2 (germline): SGHTA, FQGNSA. V lost 8 bases to trimming and J lost 5 bases; unmatched junction nucleotides: 9. The CDR3 runs 15 residues. The CDR3 nucleotides are TGTGCCAGCGCTTTGCTAGCGGGGGGATTAGATACGCAGTATTTT. It yields the protein CASALLAGGLDTQYF.

V usage is TRBV29-1 and J usage is TRBJ1-2, with D hard to call. Trimming pared 6 bases from V and 4 bases from J, leaving 9 bases between. This CDR3 contains 11 residues. The germline gives CDR1 SQVTM, CDR2 ANQGSEA. CDR3 residues: CSVAGIYGYTF. The CDR3 DNA is TGCAGCGTGGCCGGGATCTATGGCTACACCTTC.

For the CDR3, the DNA is TGTGCCAGCAGATCCTCGTCGAACACTGAAGCTTTCTTT. This gives the protein CASRSSSNTEAFF. The chain employs TRBV11-2 and TRBJ1-1; D call uncertain. The CDR3 contains 13 residues. Per germline, CDR1 SGHAT and CDR2 FQNNGV. Trimming removed 6 bases from V and 1 base from J, with 9 bases in between.

This clone was counted between two and nine times. Relative to the germline gene, one junction end is altered; a read error may explain this. V and J are TRBV4-3 and TRBJ1-1, with D possibly matching TRBD1 (6 bases). This CDR3 spans 15 amino acids. CDR1 is LGHNA and CDR2 is YSLEER in the germline V gene. The CDR3 is CASSQPQGSNSEAFF. The CDR3, as DNA: TGCGCCAGCAGCCAGCCACAGGGATCGAACAGTGAAGCTTTCTTT.

This sequence joins TRBV9 and TRBJ2-1; the match to TRBD2 covers 11 bases. This CDR3 is 19 amino acids long. The germline gives CDR1 SGDLS, CDR2 YYNGEE. Unmatched junction bases numbered 16, after V lost 4 bases and J lost 4 bases. CDR3 amino acids: CASSTGKGLAAAPYNEQFF. The CDR3 DNA is TGTGCCAGCAGCACCGGGAAGGGACTAGCGGCGGCCCCATACAATGAGCAGTTCTTC.

Comments on this clone: The junction departs from germline at one end; a sequencing error may be responsible. The chain is built from TRBV30 and TRBJ2-3, with D possibly being TRBD2 (6 bases). From germline, CDR1 is GTSNPN and CDR2 SVGIG (reference sequence). The CDR3 length is 14 residues. CDR3 bases: TGTGCCTGGAGTGCCCGGGCGGGGAACCATCTATTGCATTTT. It encodes CAWSARAGNHLLHF.

The chain combines TRBV28 with TRBJ1-5, with TRBD1 matching 9 bases. Losses at the gene ends were 6 bases for V and 5 bases for J; bases not matched to a gene: 5. This CDR3 has 14 amino acids. CDR1 is MDHEN, CDR2 SYDVKM, per germline. The CDR3 coding sequence is TGTGCCAGCAGCCCCCGGGACAGGGATCAGCCCCAGCATTTT. Translation: CASSPRDRDQPQHF.

J is TRBJ1-2 and V is TRBV5-5, with D hard to call. V lost 0 bases to trimming and J lost 1 base, with 13 bases between them. Germline CDR1 and CDR2: SGHKS and YYEKEE (reference sequence). The CDR3 covers 16 residues. The CDR3 DNA follows: TGTGCCAGCAGCTTGGATCTGTCTAGCCGTAACTATGGCTACACCTTC. Encoded protein: CASSLDLSSRNYGYTF.

The J gene is TRBJ1-2, the V gene TRBV7-3; D is undetermined. Trimming pared 5 bases from V and 3 bases from J, leaving 10 bases between. This CDR3 contains 13 residues. Looked up from germline, CDR1 is SGHTA and CDR2 is FQGTGA. CDR3 sequence: CASSPGGHYGYTF. In DNA, the CDR3 is TGTGCCAGCAGCCCGGGAGGGCACTATGGCTACACCTTC.

This clone showed up just a few times. This chain links TRBV6-5 with TRBJ1-2, with D tentatively TRBD1 (6 bases). V gave up 5 bases and J gave up 8 bases, with 18 bases separating them. The CDR3 is 14 residues long. Germline loops: CDR1 MNHEY, CDR2 SVGAGI. The CDR3, as DNA: TGTGCCAGCAGTAAAACCACAGGGAGCGAGGGCTACACCTTC. Protein sequence: CASSKTTGSEGYTF.

The rearrangement links TRBV7-9 to TRBJ1-1, with D unresolved. The CDR3 totals 16 residues. CDR1 SEHNR and CDR2 FQNEAQ come from the germline V gene (reference sequence). Trimming left V 4 bases short and J 1 base short, with 16 bases between. The CDR3 is CASSSPLQTANTEAFF. DNA of the CDR3: TGTGCCAGCAGCTCTCCATTACAGACCGCGAACACTGAAGCTTTCTTT.